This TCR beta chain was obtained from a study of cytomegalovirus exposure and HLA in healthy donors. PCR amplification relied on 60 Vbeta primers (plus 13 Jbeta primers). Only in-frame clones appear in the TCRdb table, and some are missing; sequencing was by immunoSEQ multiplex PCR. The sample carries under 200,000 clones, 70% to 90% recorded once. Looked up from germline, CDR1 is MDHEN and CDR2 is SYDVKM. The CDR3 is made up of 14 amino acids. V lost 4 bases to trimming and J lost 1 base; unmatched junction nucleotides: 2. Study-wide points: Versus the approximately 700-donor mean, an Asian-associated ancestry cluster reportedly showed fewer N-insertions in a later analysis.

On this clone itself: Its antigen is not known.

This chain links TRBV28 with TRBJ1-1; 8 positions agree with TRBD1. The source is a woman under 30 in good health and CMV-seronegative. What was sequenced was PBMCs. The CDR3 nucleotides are TGTGCCAGCAGTTCAGGACAGGGGAACACTGAAGCTTTCTTT. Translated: CASSSGQGNTEAFF. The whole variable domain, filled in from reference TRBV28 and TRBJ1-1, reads DVKVTQSSRYLVKRTGEKVFLECVQDMDHENMFWYRQDPGLGLRLIYFSYDVKMKEKGDIPEGYSVSREKKERFSLILESASTNQTSMYLCASSSGQGNTEAFFGQGTRLTVV.